Reported below is one T cell receptor beta chain. Clones were sequenced by immunoSEQ multiplex PCR, and TCRdb holds only the in-frame ones, with some missing. The sample shows 110,000 or so clones, more than 80% of them seen only once. This sample was taken from a study of blood T cell repertoires in COVID-19. Overall study: Samples of COVID-19 (acute and convalescent) were obtained from the United States, Italy and Spain. From T cells, B-cell-depleted T cells, or PBMCs came the material, which was cDNA or gDNA.

V lost 4 bases to trimming and J lost 1 base; unmatched junction nucleotides: 11. Per germline, CDR1 ENHRY and CDR2 SYGVKD. There are 18 residues in the CDR3. The chain carries TRBV10-3 and TRBJ2-1, with 9 bases lining up with TRBD2. The sequenced sample consisted of peripheral blood. The TCR was taken from a woman aged 55 to 70 with COVID-19, enrolled during active disease. CDR3 nucleotides: TGTGCCATCAGTGGAGGTAGCGGGGGCGATGGGTCCTACAATGAGCAGTTCTTC. This encodes CAISGGSGGDGSYNEQFF.